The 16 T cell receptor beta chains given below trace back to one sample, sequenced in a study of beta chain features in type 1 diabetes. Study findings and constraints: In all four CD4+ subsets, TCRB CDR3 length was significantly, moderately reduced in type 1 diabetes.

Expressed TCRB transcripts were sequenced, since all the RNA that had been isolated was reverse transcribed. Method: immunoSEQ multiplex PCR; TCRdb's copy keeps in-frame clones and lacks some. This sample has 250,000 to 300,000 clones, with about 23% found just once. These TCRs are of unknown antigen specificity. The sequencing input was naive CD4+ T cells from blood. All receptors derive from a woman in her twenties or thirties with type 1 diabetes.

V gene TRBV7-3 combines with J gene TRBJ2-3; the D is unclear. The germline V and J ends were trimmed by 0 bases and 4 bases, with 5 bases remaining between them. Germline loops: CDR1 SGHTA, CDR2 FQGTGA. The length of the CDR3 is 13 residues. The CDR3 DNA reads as TGTGCCAGCAGCTTAACGTCGGCAGATACGCAGTATTTT. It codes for CASSLTSADTQYF.

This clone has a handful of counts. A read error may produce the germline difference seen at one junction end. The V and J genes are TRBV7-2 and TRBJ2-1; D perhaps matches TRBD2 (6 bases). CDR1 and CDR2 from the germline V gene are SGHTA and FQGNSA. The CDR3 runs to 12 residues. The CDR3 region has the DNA TGTGCCAGCAGCTTTTGGAGGGAAACAAGGGTCTTC. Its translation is CASSFWRETRVF.

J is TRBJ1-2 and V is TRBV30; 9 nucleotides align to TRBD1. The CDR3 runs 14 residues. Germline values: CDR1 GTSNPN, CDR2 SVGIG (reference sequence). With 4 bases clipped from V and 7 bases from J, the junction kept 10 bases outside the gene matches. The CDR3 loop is CAWTRTGVGVGYTF. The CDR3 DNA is TGTGCCTGGACCCGGACAGGGGTAGGTGTTGGCTACACCTTC.

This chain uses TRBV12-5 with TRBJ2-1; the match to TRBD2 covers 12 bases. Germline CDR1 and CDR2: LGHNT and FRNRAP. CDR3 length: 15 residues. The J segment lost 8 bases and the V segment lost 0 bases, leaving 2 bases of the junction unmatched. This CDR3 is CASGLVLAGGDEQFF. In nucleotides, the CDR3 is TGTGCTAGTGGTTTGGTTCTAGCGGGAGGGGATGAGCAGTTCTTC.

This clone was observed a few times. CDR3 DNA: TGTGCCAGCAGTGGGACAGGCAATCAGCCCCAGCATTTT. Amino acids: CASSGTGNQPQHF. The chain has TRBV2 and TRBJ1-5; tentatively, D is TRBD1 (6 bases). The CDR3 runs 13 residues. V lost 4 bases and J 2 bases, leaving 6 bases between the germline ends. Germline V CDR1 and CDR2: SNHLY, FYNNEI.

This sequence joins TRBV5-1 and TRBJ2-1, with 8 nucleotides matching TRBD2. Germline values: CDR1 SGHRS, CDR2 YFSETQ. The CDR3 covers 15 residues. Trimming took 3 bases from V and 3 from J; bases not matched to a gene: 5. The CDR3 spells CASSWREVDYNEQFF. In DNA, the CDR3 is TGCGCCAGCAGCTGGCGGGAGGTTGACTACAATGAGCAGTTCTTC. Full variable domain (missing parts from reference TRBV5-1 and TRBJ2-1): KAGVTQTPRYLIKTRGQQVTLSCSPISGHRSVSWYQQTPGQGLQFLFEYFSETQRNKGNFPGRFSGRQFSNSRSEMNVSTLELGDSALYLCASSWREVDYNEQFFGPGTRLTVL.

Here the CDR3 reads CSVDKGNYGYTF. CDR3 coding DNA: TGCAGCGTTGATAAGGGGAACTATGGCTACACCTTC. The chain couples TRBV29-1 to TRBJ1-2; D possibly corresponds to TRBD1 (5 bases). V lost 3 bases to trimming and J lost 2 bases, with 7 bases between them. The CDR3 length is 12 residues. Germline V lookup: CDR1 SQVTM, CDR2 ANQGSEA.

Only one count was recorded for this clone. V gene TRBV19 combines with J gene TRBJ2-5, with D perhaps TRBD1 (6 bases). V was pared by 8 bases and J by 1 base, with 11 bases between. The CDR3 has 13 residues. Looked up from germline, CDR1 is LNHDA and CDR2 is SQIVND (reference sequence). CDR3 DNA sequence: TGTGCCAGTGGTTTGGACAGCCAAGAGACCCAGTACTTC. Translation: CASGLDSQETQYF.

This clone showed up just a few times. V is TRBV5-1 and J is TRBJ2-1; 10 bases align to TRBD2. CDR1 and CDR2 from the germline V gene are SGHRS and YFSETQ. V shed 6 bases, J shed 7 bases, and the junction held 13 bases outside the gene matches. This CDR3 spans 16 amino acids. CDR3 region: CASTLLGQREGNEQFF. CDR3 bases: TGCGCCAGCACCCTCCTCGGTCAGCGGGAGGGGAATGAGCAGTTCTTC.

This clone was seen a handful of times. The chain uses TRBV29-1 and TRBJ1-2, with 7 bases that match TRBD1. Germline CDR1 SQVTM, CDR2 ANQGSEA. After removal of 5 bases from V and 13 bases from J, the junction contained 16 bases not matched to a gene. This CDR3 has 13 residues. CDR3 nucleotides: TGCAGCGTTTTAAACATCGGGACAGATCCTTTCACCTTC. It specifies CSVLNIGTDPFTF.

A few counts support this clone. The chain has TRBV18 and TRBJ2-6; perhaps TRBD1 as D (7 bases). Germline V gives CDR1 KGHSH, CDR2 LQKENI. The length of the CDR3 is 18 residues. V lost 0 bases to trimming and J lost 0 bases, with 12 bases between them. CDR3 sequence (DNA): TGTGCCAGCTCACCACCGGGGGGACAGAGCTCTGGGGCCAACGTCCTGACTTTC. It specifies CASSPPGGQSSGANVLTF.

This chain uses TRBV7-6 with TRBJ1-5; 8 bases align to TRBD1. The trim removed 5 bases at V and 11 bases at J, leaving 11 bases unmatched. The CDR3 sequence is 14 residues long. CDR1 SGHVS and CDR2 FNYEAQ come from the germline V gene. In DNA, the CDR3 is TGTGCCAGCAGCGCCGGACAGGGCCCGTGGGCCCAGCATTTT. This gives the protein CASSAGQGPWAQHF.

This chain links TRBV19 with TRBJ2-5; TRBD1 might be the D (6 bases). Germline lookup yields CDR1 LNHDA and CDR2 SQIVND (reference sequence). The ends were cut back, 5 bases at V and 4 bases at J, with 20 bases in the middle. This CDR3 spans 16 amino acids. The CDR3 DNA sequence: TGTGCCAGTAGTCCTCTAACAGGGCGATGGCGAGAGACCCAGTACTTC. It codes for CASSPLTGRWRETQYF. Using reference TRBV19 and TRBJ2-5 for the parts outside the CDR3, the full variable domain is DGGITQSPKYLFRKEGQNVTLSCEQNLNHDAMYWYRQDPGQGLRLIYYSQIVNDFQKGDIAEGYSVSREKKESFPLTVTSAQKNPTAFYLCASSPLTGRWRETQYFGPGTRLLVL.

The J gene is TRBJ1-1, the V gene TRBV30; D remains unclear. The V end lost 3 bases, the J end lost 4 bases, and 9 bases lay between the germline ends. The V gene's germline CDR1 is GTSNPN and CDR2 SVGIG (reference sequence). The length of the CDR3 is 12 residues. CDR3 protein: CAWSRGATEAFF. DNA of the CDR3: TGTGCCTGGAGCAGAGGAGCCACTGAAGCTTTCTTT.

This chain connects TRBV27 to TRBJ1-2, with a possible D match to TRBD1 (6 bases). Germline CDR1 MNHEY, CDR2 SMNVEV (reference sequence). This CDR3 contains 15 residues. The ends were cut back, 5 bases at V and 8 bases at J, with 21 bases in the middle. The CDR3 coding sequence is TGTGCCAGCAGTCGACGGGGGGGCGAAGTCCGGGGCTACACCTTC. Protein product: CASSRRGGEVRGYTF.

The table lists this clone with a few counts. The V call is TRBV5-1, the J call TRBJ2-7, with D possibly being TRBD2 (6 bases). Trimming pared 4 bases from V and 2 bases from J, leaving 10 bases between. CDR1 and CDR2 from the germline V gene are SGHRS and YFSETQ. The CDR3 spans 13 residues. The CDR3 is CASSHSGAYEQYF. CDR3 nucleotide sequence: TGCGCCAGCAGCCATTCGGGGGCCTACGAGCAGTACTTC.